A single sample gave rise to the 30 T cell receptor beta chains below, sequenced in a study of metastatic and nonmetastatic thyroid tumors. No treatment of any kind had been given to any patient before thyroid surgery. TCRdb reprocessed the PCR reads using MiXCR. This repertoire shows roughly 20,000 clones, 34% found once; its top ten account for less than 12%. Sequencing input: tumor tissue. These receptors were obtained from a male donor with papillary thyroid cancer or a benign thyroid nodule (not recorded which). Some clones in this sample may be carry-over from other donors' samples.

This clone was counted only a few times. The genes are TRBV24-1 and TRBJ2-5; 8 bases agree with TRBD1. CDR1 and CDR2 from the germline V gene are KGHDR and SFDVKD. This CDR3 has 14 amino acids. With V trimmed by 4 bases and J by 6 bases, 6 bases remained unmatched. The CDR3 DNA is TGTGCCACCAGTGAGCCCAGACAGGGGCAGACCCAGTACTTC. Residues: CATSEPRQGQTQYF.

This chain uses TRBV7-8 with TRBJ2-1; D call uncertain. This CDR3 is built from 15 residues. V dropped 7 bases and J dropped 6 bases, with 19 bases sitting between them. The germline gives CDR1 SGHVS, CDR2 FQNEAQ. DNA for the CDR3: TGTGCCAGCACCGTTTTGACTGAATGGTTCAATGAGCAGTTCTTC. Protein: CASTVLTEWFNEQFF.

This clone was counted at least ten times. The chain couples TRBV12-3 or TRBV12-4 to TRBJ2-5, with D possibly TRBD2 on 6 matching bases. Trimming shortened V by 6 bases and J by 7 bases, and 12 bases separated the two germline ends. The CDR3 covers 12 residues. The CDR3, as DNA: TGTGCCAGCAGCCCGTTGGGGGGGACCCAGTACTTC. This translates into CASSPLGGTQYF.

This sequence joins TRBV3-1 and TRBJ2-1; possible D gene TRBD2, 5 bases. The CDR3 is 13 amino acids. CDR1 LGHDT and CDR2 YNNKEL come from the germline V gene (reference sequence). V shed 1 base and J shed 6 bases, with 7 bases lying between them. CDR3 DNA sequence: TGTGCCAGCAGCCAAGGAACTAGCAATGAGCAGTTCTTC. Encoded protein: CASSQGTSNEQFF.

This clone was observed at least ten times. The chain joins TRBV28 to TRBJ2-3, with TRBD2 matching over 12 bases. The CDR3 sequence is 17 residues long. After removal of 6 bases from V and 7 bases from J, the junction contained 14 bases not matched to a gene. Per the germline V gene, CDR1 is MDHEN and CDR2 is SYDVKM. The CDR3 sequence: CASSWLRGLAGGYTQYF. CDR3 bases: TGTGCCAGCAGCTGGTTAAGGGGACTAGCGGGCGGGTATACGCAGTATTTT.

By sample share, this clone is medium-sized. The V call is TRBV12-3 or TRBV12-4, the J call TRBJ1-5, with unresolved D. The CDR3 spans 13 residues. V lost 1 base and J lost 5, with 6 bases in between. CDR3 sequence: CASSLERDQPQHF. The CDR3, as DNA: TGTGCCAGCAGTTTAGAACGGGATCAGCCCCAGCATTTT.

With respect to this clone: The final CDR3 position lacks the conserved phenylalanine or tryptophan, pointing to a likely read error. The chain uses TRBV5-1 and TRBJ1-4; 8 nucleotides line up with TRBD1. This CDR3 contains 16 residues. Per germline, CDR1 SGHRS and CDR2 YFSETQ. J lost 7 bases, V lost 6 bases, and 14 bases had no gene match. In nucleotides, the CDR3 is TGCGCCAGCACCCTGGGGACAGGTGGCGCTTTTGAAAAACTGTTTGTT. It yields the protein CASTLGTGGAFEKLFV.

This chain uses TRBV7-9 with TRBJ1-1; the match to TRBD1 covers 7 bases. The germline V gene encodes CDR1 SEHNR and CDR2 FQNEAQ (reference sequence). This CDR3 contains 15 residues. With V trimmed by 5 bases and J by 3 bases, 9 bases remained unmatched. CDR3 bases: TGTGCCAGCAGCCGGCCAGCCGGGACAGACACTGAAGCTTTCTTT. As protein: CASSRPAGTDTEAFF.

The chain links TRBV7-9 to TRBJ2-7; 9 bases match TRBD2. After removal of 5 bases from V and 3 bases from J, the junction contained 5 bases not matched to a gene. CDR1 is SEHNR and CDR2 is FQNEAQ in the germline V gene (reference sequence). The length of the CDR3 is 14 residues. CDR3 in amino acids: CASSPSGIIYEQYF. The CDR3 region has the DNA TGTGCCAGCAGCCCTAGCGGGATAATCTACGAGCAGTACTTC.

This clone was found many times. The V and J genes are TRBV5-5 and TRBJ2-3, with 9 bases matching TRBD1. Per the germline V gene, CDR1 is SGHKS and CDR2 is YYEKEE (reference sequence). V trimming: 3 bases; J trimming: 6 bases; junction bases outside the gene matches: 8. The CDR3 is 15 amino acids. The CDR3 loop reads CASSSTGGAYDTQYF. In nucleotides, the CDR3 is TGTGCCAGCAGCTCAACAGGGGGCGCATACGATACGCAGTATTTT.

The V and J genes are TRBV2 and TRBJ2-2; maybe TRBD1 (6 bases). V lost 6 bases and J lost 0, with 14 bases in between. Germline V gives CDR1 SNHLY, CDR2 FYNNEI. This CDR3 spans 16 amino acids. The CDR3 here is CASSPDRLANTGELFF. The CDR3 DNA follows: TGTGCCAGCAGCCCTGACAGGTTAGCGAACACCGGGGAGCTGTTTTTT.

Turning to this clone: It is likely a read error, because the conserved phenylalanine at the end of the CDR3 is missing. The CDR3: CASSGGSRAFYNEQFS. In DNA, the CDR3 is TGTGCCAGCAGTGGGGGGTCTAGAGCATTCTACAATGAGCAGTTCTCC. The V and J genes are TRBV6-1 and TRBJ2-1, with D possibly being TRBD1 or TRBD2 (5 bases each). The CDR3 covers 16 residues. In germline, CDR1 is MNHNS, CDR2 SASEGT. The germline V and J ends were trimmed by 4 bases and 3 bases, with 16 bases remaining between them.

This clone was seen only a few times. The chain joins TRBV6-1 to TRBJ1-4; a weak D match, TRBD1 (5 bases). This CDR3 region has 18 residues. The V gene lost 6 bases and the J gene lost 4 bases, with 24 bases spanning the gap. Germline CDR1 is MNHNS and CDR2 is SASEGT. The CDR3 loop reads CASRVRGTARGYNEKLFF. The DNA for the CDR3 is TGTGCCAGCAGGGTCCGAGGGACGGCCCGTGGCTATAATGAAAAACTGTTTTTT.

The chain recombines TRBV11-3 with TRBJ1-2, with D unresolved. V lost 5 bases, J lost 8 bases, and 12 bases lay in between. CDR3 length: 12 residues. CDR1 and CDR2 from the germline V gene are SGHNT and YENEEA. CDR3 amino acids: CASSPGLGGYTF. The CDR3 coding sequence is TGTGCCAGCAGCCCCGGTCTGGGAGGCTACACCTTC.

The chain employs TRBV6-5 and TRBJ1-2, with TRBD1 identical over 11 bases. This CDR3 has 17 amino acids. The V gene end was trimmed by 0 bases and the J gene end by 7 bases; junction bases not matched to a gene: 10. CDR1 MNHEY and CDR2 SVGAGI come from the germline V gene. CDR3 sequence: CASSYSAGTGGWSGYTF. CDR3 nucleotides: TGTGCCAGCAGTTACTCAGCTGGGACAGGGGGGTGGAGTGGCTACACCTTC.

CDR3: CASSYLIPLGGSEQYF. CDR3 sequence (DNA): TGTGCCAGCAGTTACCTTATACCTTTAGGAGGGTCCGAGCAGTACTTC. The V gene is TRBV6-2 or TRBV6-3, the J gene TRBJ2-7, with D perhaps matching TRBD2 (6 bases). Germline CDR1 reads MNHEY; CDR2 reads SVGEGT. Trimming removed 2 bases at V and 6 bases at J, with 20 bases between. The CDR3 is made up of 16 amino acids.

In its sample, this clone is medium-sized (0.01 to 0.1%). The chain's CDR3 is CASSVGGRSGGLQETQYF. CDR3 coding DNA: TGTGCCAGCAGCGTAGGGGGTCGTAGCGGGGGACTACAAGAGACCCAGTACTTC. The V call is TRBV9, the J call TRBJ2-5; 9 bases line up with TRBD2. Germline V gives CDR1 SGDLS, CDR2 YYNGEE. CDR3 length equals 18 residues. With V trimmed by 0 bases and J by 2 bases, 11 bases remained unmatched.

The chain employs TRBV6-2 or TRBV6-3 and TRBJ2-7, with 9 bases that match TRBD2. After removal of 0 bases from V and 0 bases from J, the junction contained 9 bases not matched to a gene. Looked up from germline, CDR1 is MNHEY and CDR2 is SVGEGT. There are 18 residues in the CDR3. CDR3 region: CASSYSTSGLTFSYEQYF. The CDR3 DNA follows: TGTGCCAGCAGTTACTCGACTAGCGGACTAACCTTCTCCTACGAGCAGTACTTC.

The V and J genes are TRBV7-2 and TRBJ2-2, with D unclear. From germline, CDR1 is SGHTA and CDR2 FQGNSA. This CDR3 is built from 12 residues. Trimming cost V 4 bases and J 8 bases, with 8 bases left between them. The DNA for the CDR3 is TGTGCCAGCAGCTCATTTGCGGGGGAGCTGTTTTTT. Its protein product is CASSSFAGELFF. The variable domain in full, with the rest retrieved from reference TRBV7-2 and TRBJ2-2, is GAGVSQSPSNKVTEKGKDVELRCDPISGHTALYWYRQSLGQGLEFLIYFQGNSAPDKSGLPSDRFSAERTGGSVSTLTIQRTQQEDSAVYLCASSSFAGELFFGEGSRLTVL.

This clone was counted at least ten times. The rearrangement links TRBV19 to TRBJ1-1, with 7 bases matching TRBD1. V lost 4 bases and J lost 9; bases outside the gene matches: 2. Looked up from germline, CDR1 is LNHDA and CDR2 is SQIVND (reference sequence). The CDR3 is 11 amino acids. DNA of the CDR3: TGTGCCAGTAGTAGACAGGGCCAAGCTTTCTTT. It translates to CASSRQGQAFF.

The genes are TRBV19 and TRBJ2-1; weak D call: TRBD2 (5 bases). CDR1 is LNHDA, CDR2 SQIVND, per germline (reference sequence). CDR3 length: 13 residues. With 5 bases removed from V and 8 bases from J, the gap between germline ends came to 13 bases. This CDR3 is CASSCRETDEQFF. As DNA, the CDR3 is TGTGCCAGTAGTTGTAGGGAGACGGATGAGCAGTTCTTC.

This clone was counted ten times or more. The chain's CDR3 is CASSDGEGASDTQYF. CDR3 nucleotide sequence: TGTGCCAGCAGTGATGGCGAAGGGGCATCAGATACGCAGTATTTT. This sequence joins TRBV6-1 and TRBJ2-3, with TRBD1 as a possible D gene (5 bases). Germline V gene sequence: CDR1 MNHNS, CDR2 SASEGT. This CDR3 is built from 15 residues. Trimming took off 3 bases at V and 4 bases at J, with 14 bases between the two ends.

Turning to this clone: A read error is possible here, since a much larger clone lies one base away. Other DNA sequences from this sample encode an identical CDR3 as well. V and J are TRBV2 and TRBJ1-5; 8 bases fit TRBD1. Germline CDR1 and CDR2: SNHLY and FYNNEI. V lost 7 bases, J lost 0 bases, and 5 bases stayed unmatched. The CDR3 length is 15 residues. The CDR3: CASTRTGGSNQPQHF. The CDR3 nucleotides read TGTGCCAGCACCCGTACAGGGGGTAGCAATCAGCCCCAGCATTTT.

This clone was counted many times. CDR3 in amino acids: CASSQTPGPKSNVLTF. The CDR3 nucleotides read TGTGCCAGCAGTCAAACTCCGGGACCAAAGTCCAACGTCCTGACTTTC. The chain combines TRBV6-1 with TRBJ2-6; either TRBD1 or TRBD2 may fit D (5 bases each). CDR1 MNHNS and CDR2 SASEGT come from the germline V gene. The CDR3 contains 16 residues. Between the trimmed V and J ends, which lost 5 bases and 8 bases, there was a span of 19 bases.

This clone was picked up one time. The chain uses TRBV11-2 and TRBJ2-1; no clear D. CDR3 length: 16 amino acids. Between the trimmed V and J ends, which lost 5 bases and 0 bases, there was a span of 14 bases. CDR1 is SGHAT, CDR2 FQNNGV, per germline. DNA of the CDR3: TGTGCCAGCAGCGCACGACTCGGCGGCTCCTACAATGAGCAGTTCTTC. Translation gives CASSARLGGSYNEQFF.

There are many counts of this clone. V gene TRBV6-1 combines with J gene TRBJ1-5; the match to TRBD1 covers 7 bases. The CDR3 is 16 amino acids. Germline V gene data show CDR1 as MNHNS and CDR2 as SASEGT. The V and J ends lost 5 bases and 0 bases, in that order; junction bases with no gene match: 7. CDR3 region: CASSSGGGNSNQPQHF. The CDR3 DNA follows: TGTGCCAGCAGTTCAGGGGGGGGAAATAGCAATCAGCCCCAGCATTTT.

This chain joins TRBV27 and TRBJ2-5, with 8 bases that match TRBD2. The CDR3 has 15 amino acids. CDR1 and CDR2 (germline): MNHEY, SMNVEV (reference sequence). The junction had 12 bases not matched to a gene; V was cut back by 7 bases and J by 5 bases. The chain's CDR3 is CASTQTSVAGETQYF. CDR3 nucleotides: TGTGCCAGCACTCAGACTAGCGTGGCGGGTGAGACCCAGTACTTC.

This clone was counted many times. The chain combines TRBV11-2 with TRBJ2-2; D perhaps matches TRBD2 (6 bases). This CDR3 has 15 residues. Germline loops: CDR1 SGHAT, CDR2 FQNNGV. The V gene lost 1 base and the J gene lost 4 bases, with 10 bases spanning the gap. CDR3 DNA sequence: TGTGCCAGCAGCTTAGTGGGAGGAGGCACCGGGGAGCTGTTTTTT. Amino acid sequence: CASSLVGGGTGELFF.

As for this clone: An end of the junction differs from the germline gene, which may be a read error. The V and J genes are TRBV20-1 and TRBJ1-2; possibly TRBD1 for D (5 bases). This CDR3 is built from 9 residues. Germline V CDR1 and CDR2: DFQATT, SNEGSKA (reference sequence). CDR3 region: CSAPTECHF. CDR3 nucleotides: TGCAGCGCGCCGACAGAATGTCACTTC.

This chain joins TRBV6-5 and TRBJ2-2; D is undetermined. Germline V gene data show CDR1 as MNHEY and CDR2 as SVGAGI. This CDR3 has 15 amino acids. V was trimmed by 4 bases and J by 3 bases, leaving 12 bases between them. The CDR3 spells CASSFLAIYTGELFF. As DNA, the CDR3 is TGTGCCAGCAGTTTCCTGGCCATCTACACCGGGGAGCTGTTTTTT.